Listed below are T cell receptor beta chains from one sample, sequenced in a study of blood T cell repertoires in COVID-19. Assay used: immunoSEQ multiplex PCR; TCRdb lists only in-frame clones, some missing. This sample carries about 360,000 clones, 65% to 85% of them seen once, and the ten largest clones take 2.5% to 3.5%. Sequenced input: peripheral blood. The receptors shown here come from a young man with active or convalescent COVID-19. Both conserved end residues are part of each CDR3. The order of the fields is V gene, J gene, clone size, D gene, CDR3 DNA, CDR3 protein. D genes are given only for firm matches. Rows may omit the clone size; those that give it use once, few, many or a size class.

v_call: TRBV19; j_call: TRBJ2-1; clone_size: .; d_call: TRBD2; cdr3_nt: TGTGCCAGTAGTATCCCGGGACTAGCGGTCCTCGGGGATAATGAGCAGTTCTTC; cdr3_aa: CASSIPGLAVLGDNEQFF
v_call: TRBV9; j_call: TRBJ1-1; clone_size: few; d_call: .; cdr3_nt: TGTGCCAGCAGCGTAGGGAGGGGGAACACTGAAGCTTTCTTT; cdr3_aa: CASSVGRGNTEAFF
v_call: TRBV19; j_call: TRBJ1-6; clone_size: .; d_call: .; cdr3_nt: TGTGCCAGTAGTCTTGTTCTCTCCTATAATTCACCCCTCCACTTT; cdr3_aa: CASSLVLSYNSPLHF
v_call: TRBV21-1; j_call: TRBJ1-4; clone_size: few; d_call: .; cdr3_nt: TGTGCCAGCAGCAATAGGCGGGACGGTCATAATGAAAAACTGTTTTTT; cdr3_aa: CASSNRRDGHNEKLFF
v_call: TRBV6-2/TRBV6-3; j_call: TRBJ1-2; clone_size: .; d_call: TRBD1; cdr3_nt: TGTGCCAGCAGTGCGTCAATGGGACAGATCTCTACTAACTATGGCTACACCTTC; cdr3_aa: CASSASMGQISTNYGYTF
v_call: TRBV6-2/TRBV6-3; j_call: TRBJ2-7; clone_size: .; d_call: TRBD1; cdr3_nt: TGTGCCAGCAGTTATAGTCCGGGGACAGGGATCCCCTACGAGCAGTACTTC; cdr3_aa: CASSYSPGTGIPYEQYF
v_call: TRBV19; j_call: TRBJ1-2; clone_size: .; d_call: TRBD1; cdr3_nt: TGTGCCAGTAAGTTCACGACAGGGACATACTATGGCTACACCTTC; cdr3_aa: CASKFTTGTYYGYTF
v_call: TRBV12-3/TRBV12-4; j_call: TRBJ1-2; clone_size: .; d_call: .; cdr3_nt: TGTGCCAGCAGGGAGGGGCCTGGCTACACCTTC; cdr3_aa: CASREGPGYTF
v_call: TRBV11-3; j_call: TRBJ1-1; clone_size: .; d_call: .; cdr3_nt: TGTGCCAGCAGCTCGGAGGGTCAGGTGAACACTGAAGCTTTCTTT; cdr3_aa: CASSSEGQVNTEAFF
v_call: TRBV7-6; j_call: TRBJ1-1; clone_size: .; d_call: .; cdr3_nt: TGTGCCAGCAGCTTAGCGATAGGACATGTGAACACTGAAGCTTTCTTT; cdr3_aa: CASSLAIGHVNTEAFF
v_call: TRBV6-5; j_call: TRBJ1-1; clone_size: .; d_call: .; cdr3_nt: TGTGCCAGCAGCGCCACCAGGGTCGGGACTGAAGCTTTCTTT; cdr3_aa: CASSATRVGTEAFF
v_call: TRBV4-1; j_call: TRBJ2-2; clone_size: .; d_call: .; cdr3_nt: TGCGCCAGCAGCCAAGAGAGGGGGACCAACACCGGGGAGCTGTTTTTT; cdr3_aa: CASSQERGTNTGELFF
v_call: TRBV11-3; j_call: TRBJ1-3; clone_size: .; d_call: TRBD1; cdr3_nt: TGTGCCAGCAGCTTAGGGACAGGGCGAGGCAACACCATATATTTT; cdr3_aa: CASSLGTGRGNTIYF
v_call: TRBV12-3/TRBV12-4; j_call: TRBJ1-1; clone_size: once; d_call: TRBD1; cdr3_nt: TGTGCCAGCAGGACAGGGGTAGACACTGAAGCTTTCTTT; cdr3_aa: CASRTGVDTEAFF
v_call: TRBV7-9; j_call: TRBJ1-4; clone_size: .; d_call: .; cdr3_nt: TGTGCCAGCAGCTTAGGGAAGGGAGGCGAAAAACTGTTTTTT; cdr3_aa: CASSLGKGGEKLFF
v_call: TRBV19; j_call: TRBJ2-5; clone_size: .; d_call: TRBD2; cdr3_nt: TGTGCCAGTAGTATAGGCGGCGGGAGAGAGACCCAGTACTTC; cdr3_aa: CASSIGGGRETQYF
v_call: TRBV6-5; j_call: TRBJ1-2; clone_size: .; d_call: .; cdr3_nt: TGTGCCAGCAGTTACTCAAACATCCCAGGGAGGGGCTACACCTTC; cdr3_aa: CASSYSNIPGRGYTF
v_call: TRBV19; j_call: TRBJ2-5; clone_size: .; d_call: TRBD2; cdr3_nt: TGTGCCAGTAGTACCCCGGGACTAGCGGGCCAAGAGACCCAGTACTTC; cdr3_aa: CASSTPGLAGQETQYF
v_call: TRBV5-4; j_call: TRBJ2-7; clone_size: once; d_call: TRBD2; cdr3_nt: TGTGCCAGCAGCTTGTTAGGACTAGCGGGAGACGAGCAGTACTTC; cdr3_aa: CASSLLGLAGDEQYF
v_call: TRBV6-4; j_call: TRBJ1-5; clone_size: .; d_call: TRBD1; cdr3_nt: TGTGCCAGCAGGGAACAGGGGGCCCCCCGGGCGCCCCAGCATTTT; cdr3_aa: CASREQGAPRAPQHF
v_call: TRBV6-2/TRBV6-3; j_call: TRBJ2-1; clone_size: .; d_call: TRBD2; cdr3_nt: TGTGCCAGCAGTTCCGGGAGGGATATAGATGAGCAGTTCTTC; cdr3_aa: CASSSGRDIDEQFF
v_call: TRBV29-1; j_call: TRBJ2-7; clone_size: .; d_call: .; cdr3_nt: TGCAGCGTTGTGACCAAGGGGGAGCAGTACTTC; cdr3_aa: CSVVTKGEQYF
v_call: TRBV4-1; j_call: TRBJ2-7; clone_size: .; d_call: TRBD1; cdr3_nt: TGCGCCAGCAGCCAACAGGACAGGTACGAGCAGTACTTC; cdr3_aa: CASSQQDRYEQYF
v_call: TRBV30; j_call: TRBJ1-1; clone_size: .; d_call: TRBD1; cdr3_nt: TGTGCCTGGTCAAGACAGGGTTTCACTGAAGCTTTCTTT; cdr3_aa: CAWSRQGFTEAFF
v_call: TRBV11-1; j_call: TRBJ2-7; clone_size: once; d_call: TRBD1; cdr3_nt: TGTGCCAGCAGCCCAGGCCAGGGGGCAAACTACGAGCAGTACTTC; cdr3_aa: CASSPGQGANYEQYF
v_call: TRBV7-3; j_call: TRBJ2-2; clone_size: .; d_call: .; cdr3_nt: TGTGCCAGCAGCTCAAATAGTGACGGGGAGCTGTTTTTT; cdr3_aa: CASSSNSDGELFF